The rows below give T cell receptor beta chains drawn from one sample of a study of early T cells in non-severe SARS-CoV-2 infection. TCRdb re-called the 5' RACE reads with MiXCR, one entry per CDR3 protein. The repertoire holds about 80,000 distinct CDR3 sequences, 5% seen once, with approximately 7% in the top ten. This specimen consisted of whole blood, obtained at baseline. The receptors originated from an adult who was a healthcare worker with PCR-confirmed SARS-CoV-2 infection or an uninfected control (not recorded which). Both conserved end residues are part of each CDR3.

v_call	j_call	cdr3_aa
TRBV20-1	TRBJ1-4	CSAKGGVTNEKLFF
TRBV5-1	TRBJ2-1	CASSLGSSGRVYNEQFF
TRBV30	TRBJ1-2	CAWRGYTYLGYTF
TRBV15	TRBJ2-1	CATSRVNRLEQFF
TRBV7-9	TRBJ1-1	CAGAGTGENTEAFF
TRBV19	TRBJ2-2	CASSIPRTSGTGELFF
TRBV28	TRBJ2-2	CASSFLYLGRAFGELFF
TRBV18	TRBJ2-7	CASSPVATSGRYEQYF
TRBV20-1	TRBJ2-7	CSASRRDRLTYEQYF
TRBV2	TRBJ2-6	CASSGQTTSSGANVLTF